These T cell receptor beta chains were read from a single sample in a study of blood T cell repertoires in COVID-19. Here immunoSEQ multiplex PCR was the method, and the copy in TCRdb shows in-frame clones only, minus some. The profile covers about 110,000 clones, with around 86% appearing a single time and approximately 4.7% taken by the ten largest. Sequencing used peripheral blood. The receptors derive from a middle-aged man with acute or convalescent COVID-19. Each CDR3 is given with its conserved first and last residue. The order of the fields is J gene, V gene, CDR3 protein.

TRBJ2-1	TRBV19	CATSQGTNEQFF
TRBJ2-7	TRBV4-1	CASSQGRGSSYEQYF
TRBJ1-2	TRBV19	CASSIAGVYTF
TRBJ1-1	TRBV7-9	CASRHRGPNTEAFF
TRBJ2-7	TRBV6-4	CASSDSLWTGAFWNEQYF
TRBJ1-1	TRBV11-3	CASSVASYTEAFF
TRBJ1-3	TRBV7-2	CASSLGGGGNSGNTIYF
TRBJ2-3	TRBV5-1	CASSIVAGIADTQYF
TRBJ2-2	TRBV1	CTSSQDWQVNTGELFF
TRBJ2-3	TRBV29-1	CSVDDSRHPDTQYF
TRBJ2-5	TRBV19	CASQITGTGEQTQYF
TRBJ2-3	TRBV15	CATSRESTSTKANTQYF
TRBJ2-1	TRBV9	CASSPHGGSGGNEQFF
TRBJ1-1	TRBV5-6	CASSLFGGIMNTEAFF
TRBJ1-1	TRBV25-1	CASSDSRVGTMNTEAFF
TRBJ2-7	TRBV7-8	CASRPQGASSYEQYF
TRBJ1-5	TRBV25-1	CASSPTGASNQPQHF
TRBJ1-1	TRBV7-2	CASSLGAERDAFF
TRBJ2-4	TRBV5-6	CASSSQGIQYF
TRBJ1-1	TRBV6-1	CASSDWGVIDTEAFF
TRBJ2-2	TRBV30	CAWNLNIRTSGARWTGELFF
TRBJ1-3	TRBV19	CASSIKGRLSSGNTIYF
TRBJ1-1	TRBV7-9	CASSLAGGESEAFF
TRBJ1-4	TRBV19	CASSLDRSATNEKLFF
TRBJ1-3	TRBV6-6	CASSTPTGAGNTIYF
TRBJ1-1	TRBV27	CASRQELGAEAFF
TRBJ1-4	TRBV6-6	CASSYGQVANEKLFF
TRBJ2-7	TRBV6-5	CASSLGQVYEQYF
TRBJ2-5	TRBV5-6	CASSPGDRGIETQYF
TRBJ2-5	TRBV7-8	CASSLEGGRRETQYF
TRBJ2-2	TRBV11-2	CASSLQGDTGELFF
TRBJ2-1	TRBV24-1	CATSDFPRLAVHYNEQFF
TRBJ2-7	TRBV5-6	CASSFSLAASEQYF
TRBJ2-5	TRBV10-3	CAISSVGTQYF
TRBJ1-4	TRBV19	CASSIGTGQTNEKLFF
TRBJ2-1	TRBV30	CAWSVQAGPMNEQFF
TRBJ2-7	TRBV10-3	CAAAASSYEQYF
TRBJ1-1	TRBV5-4	CASSFSSGNTEAFF
TRBJ1-2	TRBV19	CASSIVQDDGYTF
TRBJ1-3	TRBV7-9	CASSFGQHSGNTIYF
TRBJ2-7	TRBV7-8	CASSHDGGEQYF
TRBJ1-3	TRBV25-1	CASSEYTTVYGNTIYF
TRBJ1-4	TRBV4-3	CASSQQTGKEKLFF
TRBJ1-3	TRBV25-1	CASSESRTIYF
TRBJ2-2	TRBV2	CASSARENTGELFF
TRBJ1-2	TRBV19	CASSTETVTYGYTF
TRBJ2-2	TRBV28	CASSPTGPGAFAGELFF
TRBJ2-3	TRBV6-5	CASRTGLAGTDTQYF
TRBJ1-2	TRBV27	CASSFRGNYGYTF
TRBJ1-4	TRBV5-4	CASSAPGRVGVNEKLFF
TRBJ2-5	TRBV7-9	CAWQYIGAQGTQYF
TRBJ2-4	TRBV7-9	CASSPPGGGHLNIQYF
TRBJ1-6	TRBV7-2	CASSLHRGSGAYNSPLHF
TRBJ1-1	TRBV30	CAWSNRQLTNTEAFF
TRBJ2-7	TRBV19	CASPGFKAGGGYEQYF
TRBJ2-2	TRBV5-4	CASSLQNTGELFF
TRBJ1-3	TRBV6-2/TRBV6-3	CASSSSARGTGNTIYF
TRBJ2-1	TRBV5-1	CASSLVTRNNEQFF
TRBJ1-1	TRBV19	CASSIGDRGTEAFF
TRBJ1-2	TRBV18	CASSPTVQGSSSYGYTF